This T cell receptor beta chain originates from a study of naive and memory T cell subsets. As for this clonotype: Its target is unknown.

The germline V and J ends were trimmed by 6 bases and 5 bases, with 25 bases remaining between them. The CDR3 spans 17 residues. Study-wide results and limits: No ground truth validated the naive and memory repertoire findings. Clonotypes here are unpaired alpha or beta chain sequences. A few larger clonotypes appeared in naive repertoires, especially CD8, possibly memory cells re-expressing CD45RA. In CD4 and CD8 cells, diversity dropped from naive through EMRA.

Both TRBC1 and TRBC2 were covered by a beta constant-region primer of two equimolar oligonucleotides. Ligated cDNA was amplified by four rounds of PCR with nested alpha and beta constant-region primers and SP2. TCRdb reprocessed the UMI-ligation and nested PCR reads with MiXCR, giving one entry per CDR3 protein. The data contain 150,000 or so distinct CDR3 sequences, roughly 23% of them singletons. Alpha and beta libraries were amplified separately from the second PCR onward. The chain has TRBV12-3 or TRBV12-4 and TRBJ1-2, with D unclear. The sample consisted of naive CD4+ T cells from blood. The sequence was collected from a human donor in good health. CDR3 sequence: CASSPSRLGPGSYGYTF. In nucleotides, the CDR3 is TGTGCCAGCAGCCCCTCCCGTCTGGGCCCGGGATCTTATGGCTACACCTTC.